These T cell receptor beta chains were read from a single sample in a study of Ad26.COV2.S vaccination and SARS-CoV-2 variants. Assay: immunoSEQ multiplex PCR; the TCRdb copy retains only in-frame clones and omits some. The repertoire includes over 250,000 clones, about 89% of them detected once, and under 4% sits in the top ten. The starting material was peripheral blood, obtained in a trial of Ad26.COV2.S vaccine versus placebo. The receptors here all came from a person between 18 and 65 years old who received the Ad26.COV2.S COVID-19 vaccine or a placebo. CDR3s include the opening cysteine and the closing phenylalanine or tryptophan. A D gene is named only where the DNA matches it firmly. A row's size may be missing; if present it is once, few, many or a size class.

TRBJ1-1	few	-	TRBV6-2/TRBV6-3	CASSLGTEAFF	TGTGCCAGCAGCCTAGGAACTGAAGCTTTCTTT
TRBJ2-5	-	-	TRBV5-8	CASSLGGSSLAQYF	TGTGCCAGCAGCTTGGGGGGATCCAGTTTGGCCCAGTACTTC
TRBJ2-2	-	-	TRBV13	CASSLLRTGLGSGELFF	TGTGCCAGCAGCTTACTCCGGACCGGCCTGGGGTCCGGGGAGCTGTTTTTT
TRBJ2-5	-	-	TRBV3-1/TRBV3-2	CASSRTQETQYF	TGTGCCAGCAGCCGAACCCAAGAGACCCAGTACTTC
TRBJ1-1	once	-	TRBV5-1	CASRSGLENTEAFF	TGCGCCAGCAGGTCGGGACTGGAAAACACTGAAGCTTTCTTT
TRBJ2-2	few	-	TRBV4-1	CASSQASGLFNTGELFF	TGCGCCAGCAGCCAAGCCTCAGGGCTATTCAACACCGGGGAGCTGTTTTTT
TRBJ1-5	few	-	TRBV30	CAWSVRDEQPQHF	TGTGCCTGGAGTGTTAGGGACGAACAGCCCCAGCATTTT
TRBJ1-2	-	TRBD1	TRBV12-5	CASGSPWDRLNYGYTF	TGTGCTAGTGGTTCCCCCTGGGACAGACTTAACTATGGCTACACCTTC
TRBJ2-7	-	-	TRBV18	CASSPSGGLGPYEQYF	TGTGCCAGCTCACCTTCAGGGGGACTAGGGCCCTACGAGCAGTACTTC
TRBJ2-6	-	TRBD1	TRBV30	CAWSTGGSGANVLTF	TGTGCCTGGTCTACAGGGGGCTCTGGGGCCAACGTCCTGACTTTC
TRBJ1-4	-	TRBD1	TRBV28	CASSRQGIREKLFF	TGTGCCAGCAGTCGACAGGGAATCCGGGAAAAACTGTTTTTT
TRBJ1-2	-	TRBD1	TRBV7-2	CASSQTGSLVGYTF	TGTGCCAGCAGCCAGACAGGGTCCCTGGTCGGCTACACCTTC
TRBJ2-2	-	-	TRBV7-2	CASSSLGTGELFF	TGTGCCAGCAGCTCACTGGGCACCGGGGAGCTGTTTTTT
TRBJ2-3	-	-	TRBV7-2	CASSPPSGTQYF	TGTGCCAGCAGCCCCCCCTCAGGTACGCAGTATTTT
TRBJ2-1	-	TRBD2	TRBV7-9	CASSRSGRAITFF	TGTGCCAGCAGCCGAAGCGGGAGGGCCATAACGTTCTTC
TRBJ1-6	-	-	TRBV5-1	CASSYGTETTPLHF	TGCGCCAGCAGCTACGGGACCGAGACAACACCCCTCCACTTT
TRBJ1-1	-	-	TRBV5-1	CASSRGAGANTEAFF	TGCGCCAGCAGCCGAGGGGCAGGGGCGAACACTGAAGCTTTCTTT
TRBJ1-1	once	-	TRBV3-1/TRBV3-2	CASSQGPGSATEAFF	TGTGCCAGCAGCCAAGGGCCAGGGTCCGCCACTGAAGCTTTCTTT
TRBJ1-4	-	-	TRBV7-9	CASSLRGEGDEKLFF	TGTGCCAGCAGCTTACGGGGCGAGGGGGACGAAAAACTGTTTTTT
TRBJ1-3	few	-	TRBV7-8	CASSLGAVGNTIYF	TGTGCCAGCAGCTTAGGGGCAGTGGGAAACACCATATATTTT
TRBJ2-2	-	TRBD1	TRBV7-8	CASSGATGGATGELFF	TGTGCCAGCAGCGGAGCGACAGGGGGCGCGACCGGGGAGCTGTTTTTT
TRBJ2-7	-	TRBD1	TRBV6-6	CASSYGTGLAEQYF	TGTGCCAGCAGTTACGGGACAGGGTTAGCCGAGCAGTACTTC
TRBJ2-6	-	-	TRBV12-5	CASGGRNDSGANVLTF	TGTGCTAGTGGGGGACGGAACGACTCTGGGGCCAACGTCCTGACTTTC
TRBJ2-7	-	-	TRBV9	CASSVGWGAGYEQYF	TGTGCCAGCAGCGTAGGGTGGGGGGCGGGCTACGAGCAGTACTTC